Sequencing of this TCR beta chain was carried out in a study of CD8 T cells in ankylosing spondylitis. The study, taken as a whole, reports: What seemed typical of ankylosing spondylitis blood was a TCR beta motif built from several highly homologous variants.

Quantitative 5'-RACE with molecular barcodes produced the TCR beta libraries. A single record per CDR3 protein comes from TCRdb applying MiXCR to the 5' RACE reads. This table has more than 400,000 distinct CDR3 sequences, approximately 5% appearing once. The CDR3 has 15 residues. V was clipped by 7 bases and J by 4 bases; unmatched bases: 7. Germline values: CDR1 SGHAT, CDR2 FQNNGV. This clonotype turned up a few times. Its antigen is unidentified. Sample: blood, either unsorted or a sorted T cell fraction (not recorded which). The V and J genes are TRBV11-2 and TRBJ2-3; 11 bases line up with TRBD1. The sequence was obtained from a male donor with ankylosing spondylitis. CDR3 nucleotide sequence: TGTGCCAGCACCCGGACAGGGGGCGCGGCAGATACGCAGTATTTT. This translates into CASTRTGGAADTQYF.